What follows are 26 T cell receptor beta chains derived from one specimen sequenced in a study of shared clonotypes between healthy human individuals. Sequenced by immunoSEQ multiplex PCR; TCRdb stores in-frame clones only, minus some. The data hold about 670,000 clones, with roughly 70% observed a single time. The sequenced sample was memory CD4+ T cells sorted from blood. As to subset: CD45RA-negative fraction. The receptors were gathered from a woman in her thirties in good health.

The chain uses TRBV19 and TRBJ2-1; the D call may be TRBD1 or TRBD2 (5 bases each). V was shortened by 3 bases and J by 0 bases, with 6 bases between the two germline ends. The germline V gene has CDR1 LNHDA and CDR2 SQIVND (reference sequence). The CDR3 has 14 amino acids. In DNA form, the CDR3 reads TGTGCCAGTAGTATGGGGGACTCCTACAATGAGCAGTTCTTC. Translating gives CASSMGDSYNEQFF. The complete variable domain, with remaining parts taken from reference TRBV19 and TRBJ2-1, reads DGGITQSPKYLFRKEGQNVTLSCEQNLNHDAMYWYRQDPGQGLRLIYYSQIVNDFQKGDIAEGYSVSREKKESFPLTVTSAQKNPTAFYLCASSMGDSYNEQFFGPGTRLTVL.

CDR3 residues: CASSQTSDTDTQYF. The DNA for the CDR3 is TGTGCCAGCAGTCAGACTAGCGACACAGATACGCAGTATTTT. The V and J genes are TRBV2 and TRBJ2-3; 8 positions agree with TRBD2. Germline V gene sequence: CDR1 SNHLY, CDR2 FYNNEI. The length of the CDR3 is 14 residues. Losses at the gene ends were 5 bases for V and 2 bases for J; bases not matched to a gene: 3.

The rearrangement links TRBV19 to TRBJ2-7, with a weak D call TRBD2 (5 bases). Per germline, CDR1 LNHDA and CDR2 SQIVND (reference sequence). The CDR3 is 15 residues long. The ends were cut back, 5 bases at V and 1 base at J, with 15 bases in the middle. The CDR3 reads CASSSPGKGSYEQYF. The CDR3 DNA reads TGTGCCAGTAGTTCCCCGGGGAAGGGTTCCTACGAGCAGTACTTC.

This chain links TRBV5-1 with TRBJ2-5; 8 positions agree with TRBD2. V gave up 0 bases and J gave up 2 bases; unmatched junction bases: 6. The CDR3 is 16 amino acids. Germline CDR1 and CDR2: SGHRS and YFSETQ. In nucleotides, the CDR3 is TGCGCCAGCAGCTTGGGACTAGCGACGCTTCAAGAGACCCAGTACTTC. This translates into CASSLGLATLQETQYF.

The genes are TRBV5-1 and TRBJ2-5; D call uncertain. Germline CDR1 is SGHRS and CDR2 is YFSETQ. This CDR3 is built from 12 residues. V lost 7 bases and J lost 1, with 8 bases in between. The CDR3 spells CASRRTQETQYF. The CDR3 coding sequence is TGCGCCAGCCGCCGAACCCAAGAGACCCAGTACTTC.

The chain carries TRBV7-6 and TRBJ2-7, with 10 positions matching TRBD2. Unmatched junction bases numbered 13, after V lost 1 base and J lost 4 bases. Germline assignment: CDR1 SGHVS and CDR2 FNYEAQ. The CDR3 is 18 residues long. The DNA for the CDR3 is TGTGCCAGCAGCTTAGTTTCGGCGGGCAGCGGGAGGGCGTACGAGCAGTACTTC. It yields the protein CASSLVSAGSGRAYEQYF.

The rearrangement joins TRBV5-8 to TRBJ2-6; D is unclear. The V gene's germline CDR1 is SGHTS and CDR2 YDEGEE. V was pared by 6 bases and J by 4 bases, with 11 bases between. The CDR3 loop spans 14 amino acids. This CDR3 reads CASTDTSGANVLTF. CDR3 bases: TGTGCCAGCACTGACACGTCAGGGGCCAACGTCCTGACTTTC.

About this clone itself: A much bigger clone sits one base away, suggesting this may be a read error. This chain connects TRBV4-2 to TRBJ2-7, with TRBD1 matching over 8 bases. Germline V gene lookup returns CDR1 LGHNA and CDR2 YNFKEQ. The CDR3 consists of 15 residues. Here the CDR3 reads CANSRALQGAYEQYF. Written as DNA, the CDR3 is TGTGCCAACAGCCGAGCTTTGCAGGGGGCTTACGAGCAGTACTTC.

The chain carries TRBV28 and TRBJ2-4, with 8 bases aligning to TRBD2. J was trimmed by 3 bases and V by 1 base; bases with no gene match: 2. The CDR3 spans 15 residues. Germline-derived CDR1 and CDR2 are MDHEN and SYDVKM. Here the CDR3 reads CASSLSSGSKNIQYF. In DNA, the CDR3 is TGTGCCAGCAGTTTATCGAGCGGGAGCAAAAACATTCAGTACTTC.

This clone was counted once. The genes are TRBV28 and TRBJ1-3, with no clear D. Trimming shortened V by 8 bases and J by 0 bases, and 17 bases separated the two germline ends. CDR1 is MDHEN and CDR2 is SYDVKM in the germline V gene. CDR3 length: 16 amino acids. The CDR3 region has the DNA TGTGCCAGCTCGTCCAGTCTCGCCTACTCTGGAAACACCATATATTTT. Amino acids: CASSSSLAYSGNTIYF.

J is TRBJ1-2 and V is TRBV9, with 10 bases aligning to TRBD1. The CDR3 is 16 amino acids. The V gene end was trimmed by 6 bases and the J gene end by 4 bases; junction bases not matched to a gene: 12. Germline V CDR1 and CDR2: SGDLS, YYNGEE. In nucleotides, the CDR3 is TGTGCCAGCACCTCCGGGACAGGGGATCTGGGCTATGGCTACACCTTC. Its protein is CASTSGTGDLGYGYTF.

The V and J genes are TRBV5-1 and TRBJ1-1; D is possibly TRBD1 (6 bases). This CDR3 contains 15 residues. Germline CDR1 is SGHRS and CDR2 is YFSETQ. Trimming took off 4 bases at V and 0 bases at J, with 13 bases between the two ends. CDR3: CASSRRTEMNTEAFF. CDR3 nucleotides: TGCGCCAGCAGCCGAAGGACAGAGATGAACACTGAAGCTTTCTTT.

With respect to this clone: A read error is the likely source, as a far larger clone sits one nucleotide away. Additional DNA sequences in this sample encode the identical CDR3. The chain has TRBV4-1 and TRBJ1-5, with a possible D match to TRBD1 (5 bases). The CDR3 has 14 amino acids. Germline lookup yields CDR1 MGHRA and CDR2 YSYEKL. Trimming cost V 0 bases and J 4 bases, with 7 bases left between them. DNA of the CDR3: TGCGCCAGCAGCCAAGATCAGGGTAATCAGCCCCAGCATTTT. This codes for CASSQDQGNQPQHF.

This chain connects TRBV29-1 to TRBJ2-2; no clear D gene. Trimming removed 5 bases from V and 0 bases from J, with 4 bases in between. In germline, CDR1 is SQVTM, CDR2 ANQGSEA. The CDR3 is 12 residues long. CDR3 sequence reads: CSVSANTGELFF. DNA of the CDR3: TGCAGCGTTTCAGCGAACACCGGGGAGCTGTTTTTT.

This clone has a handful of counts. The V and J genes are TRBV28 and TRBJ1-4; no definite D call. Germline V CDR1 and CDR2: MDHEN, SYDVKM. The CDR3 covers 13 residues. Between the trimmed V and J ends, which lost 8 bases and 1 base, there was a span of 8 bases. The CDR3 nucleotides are TGTGCCAGCGGATGGGGAACTAATGAAAAACTGTTTTTT. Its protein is CASGWGTNEKLFF.

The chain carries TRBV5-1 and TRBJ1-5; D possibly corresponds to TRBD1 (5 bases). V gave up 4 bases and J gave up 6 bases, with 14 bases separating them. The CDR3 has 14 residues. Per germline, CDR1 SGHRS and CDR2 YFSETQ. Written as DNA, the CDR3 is TGCGCCAGCAGCACTGGGGACTTTGGTCAGCCCCAGCATTTT. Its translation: CASSTGDFGQPQHF. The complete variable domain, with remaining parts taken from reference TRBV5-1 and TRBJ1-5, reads KAGVTQTPRYLIKTRGQQVTLSCSPISGHRSVSWYQQTPGQGLQFLFEYFSETQRNKGNFPGRFSGRQFSNSRSEMNVSTLELGDSALYLCASSTGDFGQPQHFGDGTRLSIL.

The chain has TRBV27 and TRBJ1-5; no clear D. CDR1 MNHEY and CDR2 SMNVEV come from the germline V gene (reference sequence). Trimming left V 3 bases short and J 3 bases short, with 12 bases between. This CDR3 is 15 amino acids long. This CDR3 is CASSFSNQPNQPQHF. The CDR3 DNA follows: TGTGCCAGCAGTTTTTCCAACCAACCCAATCAGCCCCAGCATTTT.

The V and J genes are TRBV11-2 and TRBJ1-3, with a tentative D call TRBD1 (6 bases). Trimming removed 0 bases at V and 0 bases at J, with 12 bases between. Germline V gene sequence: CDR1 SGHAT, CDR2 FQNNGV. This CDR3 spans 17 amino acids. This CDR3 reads CASSLELWTASGNTIYF. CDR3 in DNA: TGTGCCAGCAGCTTAGAGTTGTGGACAGCCTCTGGAAACACCATATATTTT.

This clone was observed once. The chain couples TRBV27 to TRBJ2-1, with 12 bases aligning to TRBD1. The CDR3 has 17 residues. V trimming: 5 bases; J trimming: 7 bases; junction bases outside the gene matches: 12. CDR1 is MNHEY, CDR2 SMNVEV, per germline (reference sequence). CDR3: CASSNAHWDRGLNEQFF. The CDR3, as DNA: TGTGCCAGCAGTAATGCCCATTGGGACAGGGGGCTTAATGAGCAGTTCTTC.

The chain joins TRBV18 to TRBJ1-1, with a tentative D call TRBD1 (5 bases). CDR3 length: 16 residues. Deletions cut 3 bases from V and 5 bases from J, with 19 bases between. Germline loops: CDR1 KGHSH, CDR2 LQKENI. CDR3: CASSPPGNTAGTEAFF. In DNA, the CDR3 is TGTGCCAGCTCACCGCCAGGGAACACGGCGGGGACTGAAGCTTTCTTT.

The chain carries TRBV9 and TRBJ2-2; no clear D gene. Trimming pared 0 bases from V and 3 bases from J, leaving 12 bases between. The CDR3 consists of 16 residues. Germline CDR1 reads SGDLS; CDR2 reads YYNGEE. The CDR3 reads CASSVGGSVHTGELFF. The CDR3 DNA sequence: TGTGCCAGCAGCGTAGGTGGATCAGTTCACACCGGGGAGCTGTTTTTT.

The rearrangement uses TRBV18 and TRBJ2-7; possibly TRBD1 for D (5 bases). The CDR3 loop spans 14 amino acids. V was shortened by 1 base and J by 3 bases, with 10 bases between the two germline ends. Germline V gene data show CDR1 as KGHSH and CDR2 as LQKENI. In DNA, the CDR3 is TGTGCCAGCTCACCACGACAGCTAAACTACGAGCAGTACTTC. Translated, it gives CASSPRQLNYEQYF.

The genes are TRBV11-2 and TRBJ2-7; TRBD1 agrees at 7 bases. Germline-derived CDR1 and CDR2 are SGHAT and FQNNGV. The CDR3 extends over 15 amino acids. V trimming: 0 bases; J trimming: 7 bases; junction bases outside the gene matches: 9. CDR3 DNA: TGTGCCAGCAGCTTAGATCGGACAGGCACTCGGGAGCAGTACTTC. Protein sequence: CASSLDRTGTREQYF. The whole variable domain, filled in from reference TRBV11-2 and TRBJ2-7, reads EAGVAQSPRYKIIEKRQSVAFWCNPISGHATLYWYQQILGQGPKLLIQFQNNGVVDDSQLPKDRFSAERLKGVDSTLKIQPAKLEDSAVYLCASSLDRTGTREQYFGPGTRLTVT.

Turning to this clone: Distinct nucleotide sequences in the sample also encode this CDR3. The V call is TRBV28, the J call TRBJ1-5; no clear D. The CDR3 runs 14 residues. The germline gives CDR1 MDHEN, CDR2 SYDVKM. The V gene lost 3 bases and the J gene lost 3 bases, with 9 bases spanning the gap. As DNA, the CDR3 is TGTGCCAGCAGTTTCCCTCGCTCCAATCAGCCCCAGCATTTT. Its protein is CASSFPRSNQPQHF.

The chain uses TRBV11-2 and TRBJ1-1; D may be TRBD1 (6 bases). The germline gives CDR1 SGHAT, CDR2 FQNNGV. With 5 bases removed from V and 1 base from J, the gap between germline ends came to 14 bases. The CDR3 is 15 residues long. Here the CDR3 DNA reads TGTGCCAGCAGCCCAAGAAAGACAGGGAACACTGAAGCTTTCTTT. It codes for CASSPRKTGNTEAFF.

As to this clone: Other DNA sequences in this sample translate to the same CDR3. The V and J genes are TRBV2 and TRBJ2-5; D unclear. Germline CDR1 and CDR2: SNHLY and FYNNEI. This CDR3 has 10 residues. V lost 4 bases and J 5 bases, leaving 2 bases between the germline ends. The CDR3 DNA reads TGTGCCAGCAGTGTGGAGACCCAGTACTTC. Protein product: CASSVETQYF.